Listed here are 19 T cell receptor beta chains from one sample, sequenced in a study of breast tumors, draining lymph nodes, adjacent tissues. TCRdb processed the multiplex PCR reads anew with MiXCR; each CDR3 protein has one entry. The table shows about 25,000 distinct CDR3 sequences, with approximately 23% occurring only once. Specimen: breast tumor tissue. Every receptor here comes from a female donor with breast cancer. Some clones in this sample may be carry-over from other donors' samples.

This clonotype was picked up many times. The CDR3 DNA is TGTGCCAGCAGTGCCCTAAACACCGGGGAGCTGTTTTTT. Protein sequence: CASSALNTGELFF. The J gene is TRBJ2-2, the V gene TRBV2; no clear D gene. Germline lookup yields CDR1 SNHLY and CDR2 FYNNEI. V lost 4 bases, J lost 2 bases, and 5 bases lay in between. The CDR3 is 13 amino acids.

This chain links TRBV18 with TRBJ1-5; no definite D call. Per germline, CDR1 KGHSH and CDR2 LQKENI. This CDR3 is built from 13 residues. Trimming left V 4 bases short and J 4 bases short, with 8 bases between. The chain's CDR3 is CASSQQINQPQHF. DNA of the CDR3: TGTGCCAGCTCACAACAGATAAATCAGCCCCAGCATTTT.

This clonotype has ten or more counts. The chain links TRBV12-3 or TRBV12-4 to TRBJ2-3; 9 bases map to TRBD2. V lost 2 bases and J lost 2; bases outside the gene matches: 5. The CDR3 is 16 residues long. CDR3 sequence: CASSLSLAGITDTQYF. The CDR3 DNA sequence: TGTGCCAGCAGTTTAAGCCTAGCGGGAATCACAGATACGCAGTATTTT.

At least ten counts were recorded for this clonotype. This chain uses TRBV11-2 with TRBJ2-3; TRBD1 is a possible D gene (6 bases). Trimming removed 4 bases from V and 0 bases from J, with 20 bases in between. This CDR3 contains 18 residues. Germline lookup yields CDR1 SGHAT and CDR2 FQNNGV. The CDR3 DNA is TGTGCCAGCAGCTCGCGCCCCCCTCAGGGGTCTAGCACAGATACGCAGTATTTT. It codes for CASSSRPPQGSSTDTQYF.

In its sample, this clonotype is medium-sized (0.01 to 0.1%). CDR3 bases: TGCGCCAGCAGCGCGGATTTTAGGGAGTCTTCACCCCTCCACTTT. It specifies CASSADFRESSPLHF. The chain recombines TRBV5-1 with TRBJ1-6; D is ambiguous. CDR3 length: 15 residues. Trimming removed 4 bases at V and 9 bases at J, with 17 bases between. Looked up from germline, CDR1 is SGHRS and CDR2 is YFSETQ.

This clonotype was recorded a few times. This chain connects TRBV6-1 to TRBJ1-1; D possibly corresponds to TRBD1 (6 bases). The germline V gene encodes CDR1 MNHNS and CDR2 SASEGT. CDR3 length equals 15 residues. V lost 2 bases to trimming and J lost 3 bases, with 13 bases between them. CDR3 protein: CASSELGRGDTEAFF. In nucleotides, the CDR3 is TGTGCCAGCAGTGAACTTGGCAGGGGAGACACTGAAGCTTTCTTT.

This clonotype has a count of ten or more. The CDR3 sequence is CSAKLSGYQPQHF. In nucleotides, the CDR3 is TGCAGTGCTAAACTATCAGGGTATCAGCCCCAGCATTTT. The chain combines TRBV20-1 with TRBJ1-5; perhaps TRBD1 as D (5 bases). The germline gives CDR1 DFQATT, CDR2 SNEGSKA (reference sequence). The CDR3 extends over 13 amino acids. Between the trimmed V and J ends, which lost 4 bases and 5 bases, there was a span of 12 bases.

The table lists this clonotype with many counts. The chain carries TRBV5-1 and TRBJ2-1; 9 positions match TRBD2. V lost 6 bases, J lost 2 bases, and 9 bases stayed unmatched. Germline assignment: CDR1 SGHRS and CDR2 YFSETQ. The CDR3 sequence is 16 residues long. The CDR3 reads CASNLIAGVTYNEQFF. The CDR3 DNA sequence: TGCGCCAGCAACCTAATAGCGGGAGTAACCTACAATGAGCAGTTCTTC.

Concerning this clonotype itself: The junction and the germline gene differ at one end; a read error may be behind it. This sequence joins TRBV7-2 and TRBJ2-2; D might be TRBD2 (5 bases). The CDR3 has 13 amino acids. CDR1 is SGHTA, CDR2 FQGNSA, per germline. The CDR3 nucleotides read TGTGCCAGCAGCTTAAGGAACGCCGGGGAGCTGCTTTTT. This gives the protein CASSLRNAGELLF.

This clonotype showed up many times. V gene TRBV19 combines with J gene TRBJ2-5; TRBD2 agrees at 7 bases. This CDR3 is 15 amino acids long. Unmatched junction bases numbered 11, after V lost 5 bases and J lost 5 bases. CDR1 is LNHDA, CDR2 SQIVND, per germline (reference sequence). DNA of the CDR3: TGTGCCAGTAGTGGGCGGGAGTTGGGCCGGGAGACCCAGTACTTC. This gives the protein CASSGRELGRETQYF. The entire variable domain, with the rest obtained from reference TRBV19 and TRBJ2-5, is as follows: DGGITQSPKYLFRKEGQNVTLSCEQNLNHDAMYWYRQDPGQGLRLIYYSQIVNDFQKGDIAEGYSVSREKKESFPLTVTSAQKNPTAFYLCASSGRELGRETQYFGPGTRLLVL.

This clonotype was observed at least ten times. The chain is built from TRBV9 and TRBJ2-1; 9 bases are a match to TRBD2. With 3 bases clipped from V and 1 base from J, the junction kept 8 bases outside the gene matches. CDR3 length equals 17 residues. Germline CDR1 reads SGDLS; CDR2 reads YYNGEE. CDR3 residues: CASSAPQTSGSYNEQFF. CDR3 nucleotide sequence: TGTGCCAGCAGCGCCCCGCAGACTAGCGGATCCTACAATGAGCAGTTCTTC.

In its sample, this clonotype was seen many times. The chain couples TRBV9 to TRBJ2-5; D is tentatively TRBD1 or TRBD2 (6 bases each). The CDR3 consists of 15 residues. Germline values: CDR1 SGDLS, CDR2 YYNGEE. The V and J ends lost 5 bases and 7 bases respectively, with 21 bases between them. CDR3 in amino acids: CASSQWGAKLGTQYF. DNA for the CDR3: TGTGCCAGCAGTCAGTGGGGGGCTAAACTAGGGACCCAGTACTTC.

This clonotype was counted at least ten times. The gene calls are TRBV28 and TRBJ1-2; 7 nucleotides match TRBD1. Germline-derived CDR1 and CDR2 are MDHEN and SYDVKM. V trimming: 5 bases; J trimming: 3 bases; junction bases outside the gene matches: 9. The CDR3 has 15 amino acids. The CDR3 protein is CASSLPTGSDYGYTF. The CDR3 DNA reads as TGTGCCAGCAGTCTTCCGACAGGGTCTGACTATGGCTACACCTTC.

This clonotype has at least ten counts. This CDR3 is CASSLLGSTETQYF. The CDR3 DNA is TGTGCCAGCAGTTTATTGGGCTCTACCGAGACCCAGTACTTC. The chain joins TRBV28 to TRBJ2-5; the D is unclear. The CDR3 loop spans 14 amino acids. CDR1 and CDR2 (germline): MDHEN, SYDVKM. V dropped 1 base and J dropped 5 bases, with 11 bases sitting between them.

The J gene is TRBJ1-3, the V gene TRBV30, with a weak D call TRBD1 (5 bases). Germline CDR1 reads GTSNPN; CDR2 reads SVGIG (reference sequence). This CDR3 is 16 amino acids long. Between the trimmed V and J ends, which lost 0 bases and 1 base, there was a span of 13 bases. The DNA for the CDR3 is TGTGCCTGGAGTGTCTTGACTCGGGGGTCTGGAAACACCATATATTTT. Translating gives CAWSVLTRGSGNTIYF.

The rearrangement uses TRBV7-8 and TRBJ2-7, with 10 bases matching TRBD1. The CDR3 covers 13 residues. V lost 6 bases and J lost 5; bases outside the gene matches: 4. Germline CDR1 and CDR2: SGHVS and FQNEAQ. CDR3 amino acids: CASRRTGGNEQYF. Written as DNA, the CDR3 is TGTGCCAGCAGGAGGACAGGGGGGAACGAGCAGTACTTC.

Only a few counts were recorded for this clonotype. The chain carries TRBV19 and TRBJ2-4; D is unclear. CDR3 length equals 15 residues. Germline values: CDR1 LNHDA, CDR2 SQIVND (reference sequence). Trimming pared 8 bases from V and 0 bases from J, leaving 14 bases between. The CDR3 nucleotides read TGTGCCAGTGAGGACGGCGCCGTAGCCAAAAACATTCAGTACTTC. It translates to CASEDGAVAKNIQYF.

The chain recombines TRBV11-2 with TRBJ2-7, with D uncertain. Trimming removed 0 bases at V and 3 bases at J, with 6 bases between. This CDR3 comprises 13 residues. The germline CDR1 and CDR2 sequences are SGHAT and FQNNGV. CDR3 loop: CASSLDTVYEQYF. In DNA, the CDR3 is TGTGCCAGCAGCTTAGACACGGTCTACGAGCAGTACTTC. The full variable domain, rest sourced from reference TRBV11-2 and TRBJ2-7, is EAGVAQSPRYKIIEKRQSVAFWCNPISGHATLYWYQQILGQGPKLLIQFQNNGVVDDSQLPKDRFSAERLKGVDSTLKIQPAKLEDSAVYLCASSLDTVYEQYFGPGTRLTVT.

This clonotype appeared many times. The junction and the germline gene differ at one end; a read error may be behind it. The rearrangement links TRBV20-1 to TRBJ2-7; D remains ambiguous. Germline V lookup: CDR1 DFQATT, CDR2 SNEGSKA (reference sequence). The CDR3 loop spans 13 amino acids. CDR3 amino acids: CRARVESSYEQYF. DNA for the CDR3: TGCAGAGCTAGAGTAGAGAGCTCCTACGAGCAGTACTTC.